This TCR beta chain was captured in a study of T cell responses to AZD1222 COVID-19 vaccine. The overall study: The study pooled second doses at about 4 or about 12 weeks.

This CDR3 has 14 residues. V was clipped by 4 bases and J by 13 bases; unmatched bases: 9. Germline V gene sequence: CDR1 SGHVS, CDR2 FNYEAQ. Generated by immunoSEQ multiplex PCR, the TCRdb table keeps only in-frame clones and is missing some. In the table there are more than 100,000 clones, 80% to 90% of which are singletons. The sequence derives from an adult in good health. The V gene is TRBV7-6, the J gene TRBJ2-1; the match to TRBD2 covers 11 bases. Sample: peripheral blood, taken on day 0 of AZD1222 vaccination. CDR3 DNA sequence: TGTGCCAGCAGCTCTCAACTAGCGGGAGCTCCACAGTTCTTC. Amino acid sequence: CASSSQLAGAPQFF.